Below are 30 T cell receptor beta chains sequenced from a single sample in a study of blood T cell repertoires in COVID-19. The assay was immunoSEQ multiplex PCR, and TCRdb's table has in-frame clones only and misses some. The sample has under 300,000 clones, roughly 80% seen once; the top ten hold approximately 3.2%. Sequencing was performed on peripheral blood. These receptors were obtained from a woman under 30 with acute or convalescent COVID-19.

This chain joins TRBV5-1 and TRBJ2-3; D is possibly TRBD1 (6 bases). Germline CDR1 reads SGHRS; CDR2 reads YFSETQ. Trimming stripped 4 bases from V and 1 base from J, with 16 bases between. This CDR3 contains 16 residues. CDR3 sequence reads: CASSQVTGRGTDTQYF. The CDR3 DNA sequence: TGCGCCAGCAGCCAAGTTACAGGGCGGGGCACAGATACGCAGTATTTT.

The chain has TRBV4-3 and TRBJ1-1; D gene unclear. CDR1 is LGHNA and CDR2 is YSLEER in the germline V gene. The CDR3 has 14 amino acids. Trimming left V 1 base short and J 11 bases short, with 17 bases between. CDR3 sequence: CASSQGFPVRPAFF. In DNA form, the CDR3 reads TGCGCCAGCAGCCAAGGGTTCCCAGTCAGGCCGGCTTTCTTT.

In its sample, this clone was seen once. The chain combines TRBV28 with TRBJ2-3; D possibly corresponds to TRBD2 (5 bases). The V gene's germline CDR1 is MDHEN and CDR2 SYDVKM. The ends were cut back, 8 bases at V and 1 base at J, with 7 bases in the middle. This CDR3 comprises 12 residues. The CDR3 DNA is TGTGCCAGCGGGAGAGGCACAGATACGCAGTATTTT. This codes for CASGRGTDTQYF. The full variable domain, its missing parts supplied by reference TRBV28 and TRBJ2-3, is DVKVTQSSRYLVKRTGEKVFLECVQDMDHENMFWYRQDPGLGLRLIYFSYDVKMKEKGDIPEGYSVSREKKERFSLILESASTNQTSMYLCASGRGTDTQYFGPGTRLTVL.

Concerning this clone itself: Distinct nucleotide sequences in the sample also encode this CDR3. V is TRBV29-1 and J is TRBJ1-5; D is possibly TRBD1 (5 bases). The germline V gene encodes CDR1 SQVTM and CDR2 ANQGSEA. V lost 4 bases to trimming and J lost 6 bases, with 13 bases between them. CDR3 length: 13 amino acids. CDR3 in amino acids: CSVAGQESQPQHF. The CDR3, as DNA: TGCAGCGTTGCAGGGCAGGAAAGTCAGCCCCAGCATTTT.

V gene TRBV4-3 combines with J gene TRBJ2-1; the D gene is possibly TRBD1 (6 bases). V was trimmed by 0 bases and J by 4 bases, leaving 10 bases between them. The CDR3 is made up of 15 amino acids. CDR1 and CDR2 (germline): LGHNA, YSLEER. The CDR3 region is CASSQERTDYNEQFF. CDR3 nucleotide sequence: TGCGCCAGCAGCCAAGAGAGGACAGATTACAATGAGCAGTTCTTC.

This chain connects TRBV18 to TRBJ2-1; tentatively, D is TRBD1 (6 bases). The germline gives CDR1 KGHSH, CDR2 LQKENI. V was clipped by 1 base and J by 10 bases, with 14 bases between them. The CDR3 has 14 amino acids. DNA of the CDR3: TGTGCCAGCTCACCACGCTCCCGGGACACAGAGCAGTTCTTC. Translated: CASSPRSRDTEQFF.

The chain couples TRBV14 to TRBJ2-1; D may be TRBD2 (6 bases). V lost 0 bases and J lost 2, with 14 bases in between. CDR1 SGHDN and CDR2 FVKESK come from the germline V gene. CDR3 size: 17 residues. The CDR3 nucleotides are TGTGCCAGCAGCCAAGATCTGGGGGGAGTAACCTACAATGAGCAGTTCTTC. Translating it yields CASSQDLGGVTYNEQFF. The full variable domain, in which reference TRBV14 and TRBJ2-1 provide the parts outside the CDR3, is EAGVTQFPSHSVIEKGQTVTLRCDPISGHDNLYWYRRVMGKEIKFLLHFVKESKQDESGMPNNRFLAERTGGTYSTLKVQPAELEDSGVYFCASSQDLGGVTYNEQFFGPGTRLTVL.

V gene TRBV27 combines with J gene TRBJ2-1; TRBD2 matches 12 bases. Germline V gene lookup returns CDR1 MNHEY and CDR2 SMNVEV (reference sequence). J gave up 8 bases and V 3 bases, and 8 bases lay outside the gene matches. The CDR3 loop spans 16 amino acids. CDR3 residues: CASSFPTSGRGDEQFF. In nucleotides, the CDR3 is TGTGCCAGCAGTTTCCCGACTAGCGGGAGAGGTGATGAGCAGTTCTTC.

The chain uses TRBV19 and TRBJ2-7; TRBD2 matches at 12 bases. The CDR3 length is 16 residues. V lost 10 bases and J lost 6; bases outside the gene matches: 16. Looked up from germline, CDR1 is LNHDA and CDR2 is SQIVND (reference sequence). CDR3 sequence (DNA): TGTGCCACTACCTTCTCGGCCGGGACTAGCGGGTTCGAGCAGTACTTC. Amino acid sequence: CATTFSAGTSGFEQYF.

The chain is built from TRBV11-2 and TRBJ2-5, with D unclear. The CDR3 contains 14 residues. V was pared by 3 bases and J by 2 bases, with 10 bases between. Germline loops: CDR1 SGHAT, CDR2 FQNNGV. CDR3 sequence: CASSLRLTQETQYF. In DNA, the CDR3 is TGTGCCAGCAGCTTGCGACTGACTCAAGAGACCCAGTACTTC.

This chain uses TRBV23-1 with TRBJ2-5; 7 bases map to TRBD2. TRBV23-1 is treated as an ORF (open reading frame) with a function not yet certain. The V segment lost 4 bases and the J segment 6 bases; nucleotides outside the gene matches: 2. This CDR3 is built from 12 residues. The CDR3 sequence is CASSRGTKTQYF. DNA for the CDR3: TGCGCCAGCAGTCGCGGGACTAAGACCCAGTACTTC.

The chain employs TRBV7-9 and TRBJ2-5, with 7 bases aligning to TRBD1. This CDR3 has 15 amino acids. Losses at the gene ends were 1 base for V and 2 bases for J; bases not matched to a gene: 4. CDR1 is SEHNR and CDR2 is FQNEAQ in the germline V gene (reference sequence). Written as DNA, the CDR3 is TGTGCCAGCAGCTTAGTGGGACAGAGACAAGAGACCCAGTACTTC. This translates into CASSLVGQRQETQYF. Supplemented by reference TRBV7-9 and TRBJ2-5, the full variable domain reads DTGVSQNPRHKITKRGQNVTFRCDPISEHNRLYWYRQTLGQGPEFLTYFQNEAQLEKSRLLSDRFSAERPKGSFSTLEIQRTEQGDSAMYLCASSLVGQRQETQYFGPGTRLLVL.

The table lists this clone with a count of one. This rearrangement joins TRBV21-1 to TRBJ1-1; TRBD1 is the table's D call and was not checked against the DNA. TRBV21-1 is a pseudogene. The CDR3 totals 19 residues. Here the CDR3 reads CASSKDLRGRSIMNTEAFF. CDR3 DNA: TGTGCCAGCAGCAAGGATTTAAGGGGCAGGTCAATCATGAACACTGAAGCTTTCTTT.

This clone has more than one count but fewer than ten. The rearrangement joins TRBV7-3 to TRBJ1-1, with 9 bases that match TRBD1. The junction had 8 bases not matched to a gene; V was cut back by 5 bases and J by 4 bases. The CDR3 runs to 15 residues. Germline loops: CDR1 SGHTA, CDR2 FQGTGA. The CDR3, as DNA: TGTGCCAGCAGCGCCCACAGGGGGCAGGTCACTGAAGCTTTCTTT. Its translation is CASSAHRGQVTEAFF.

This sequence joins TRBV30 and TRBJ2-2; 8 positions agree with TRBD2. The germline V gene has CDR1 GTSNPN and CDR2 SVGIG (reference sequence). Trimming took 5 bases from V and 5 from J; bases not matched to a gene: 7. The CDR3 has 14 residues. The CDR3 region is CAWDRASGTGELFF. The CDR3 region has the DNA TGTGCCTGGGACCGGGCTAGCGGGACCGGGGAGCTGTTTTTT. Full variable domain (remainder filled in from reference TRBV30 and TRBJ2-2): SQTIHQWPATLVQPVGSPLSLECTVEGTSNPNLYWYRQAAGRGLQLLFYSVGIGQISSEVPQNLSASRPQDRQFILSSKKLLLSDSGFYLCAWDRASGTGELFFGEGSRLTVL.

The rearrangement joins TRBV7-6 to TRBJ2-7; D unresolved. CDR1 is SGHVS, CDR2 FNYEAQ, per germline. Trimming cost V 2 bases and J 7 bases, with 15 bases left between them. CDR3 length equals 14 residues. The CDR3 region has the DNA TGTGCCAGCAGCTTACAGACTGAGGCGGTAGAGCAGTACTTC. Residues: CASSLQTEAVEQYF.

The gene calls are TRBV9 and TRBJ2-5; TRBD1 is a possible D gene (6 bases). This CDR3 spans 13 amino acids. V dropped 0 bases and J dropped 3 bases, with 6 bases sitting between them. Per the germline V gene, CDR1 is SGDLS and CDR2 is YYNGEE. CDR3 amino acids: CASSVGTEETQYF. Written as DNA, the CDR3 is TGTGCCAGCAGCGTAGGGACAGAAGAGACCCAGTACTTC.

This clone has a count of ten or more. The chain links TRBV5-1 to TRBJ2-7; 13 nucleotides match TRBD2. The J segment lost 3 bases and the V segment lost 5 bases, leaving 8 bases of the junction unmatched. Germline-derived CDR1 and CDR2 are SGHRS and YFSETQ. The CDR3 has 16 residues. The chain's CDR3 is CASRNNGLAGVYEQYF. DNA of the CDR3: TGCGCCAGCAGAAATAACGGACTAGCGGGAGTCTACGAGCAGTACTTC.

The chain recombines TRBV28 with TRBJ2-3; perhaps TRBD1 as D (6 bases). Germline V lookup: CDR1 MDHEN, CDR2 SYDVKM. Trimming removed 8 bases from V and 2 bases from J, with 14 bases in between. This CDR3 has 14 residues. CDR3 coding DNA: TGTGCCAGCCGTCCAGGGGAAATCACAGATACGCAGTATTTT. Its translation is CASRPGEITDTQYF. Supplemented by reference TRBV28 and TRBJ2-3, the full variable domain reads DVKVTQSSRYLVKRTGEKVFLECVQDMDHENMFWYRQDPGLGLRLIYFSYDVKMKEKGDIPEGYSVSREKKERFSLILESASTNQTSMYLCASRPGEITDTQYFGPGTRLTVL.

The chain employs TRBV4-3 and TRBJ2-3, with 8 bases that match TRBD1. The CDR3 runs 17 residues. Trimming at V came to 1 base and at J to 5 bases, leaving 11 bases not matched to a gene. Per germline, CDR1 LGHNA and CDR2 YSLEER. The CDR3 loop reads CASSQGGQGAKLDTQYF. Here the CDR3 DNA reads TGCGCCAGCAGCCAAGGGGGGCAGGGGGCAAAATTAGATACGCAGTATTTT.

This clone was observed a handful of times. The V gene is TRBV28, the J gene TRBJ1-5; 8 nucleotides align to TRBD1. The V gene end was trimmed by 5 bases and the J gene end by 4 bases; junction bases not matched to a gene: 10. Germline CDR1 reads MDHEN; CDR2 reads SYDVKM. The CDR3 spans 16 residues. The CDR3 is CASSLYRGVRNQPQHF. The CDR3 DNA reads as TGTGCCAGCAGTCTCTACAGGGGGGTCAGGAATCAGCCCCAGCATTTT.

The V call is TRBV6-2 or TRBV6-3, the J call TRBJ2-2; D not certain. V shed 2 bases and J shed 7 bases, with 11 bases lying between them. The germline V gene has CDR1 MNHEY and CDR2 SVGEGT. The CDR3 length is 14 residues. This CDR3 is CASSYMRPIGELFF. DNA for the CDR3: TGTGCCAGCAGTTACATGCGGCCGATCGGGGAGCTGTTTTTT.

This rearrangement joins TRBV6-5 to TRBJ1-2; 8 bases fit TRBD1. Trimming removed 2 bases from V and 7 bases from J; junction bases left unmatched: 6. The CDR3 is made up of 14 amino acids. The germline gives CDR1 MNHEY, CDR2 SVGAGI. The chain's CDR3 is CASSYTGQGGGYTF. For the CDR3, the DNA is TGTGCCAGCAGTTACACCGGACAGGGAGGTGGCTACACCTTC.

The rearrangement links TRBV28 to TRBJ2-6; 7 bases agree with TRBD1. This CDR3 has 15 amino acids. The V segment lost 6 bases and the J segment 0 bases; nucleotides outside the gene matches: 2. Germline assignment: CDR1 MDHEN and CDR2 SYDVKM. The CDR3, as DNA: TGTGCCAGCAGCCCAGGGGGCTCTGGGGCCAACGTCCTGACTTTC. It specifies CASSPGGSGANVLTF.

The CDR3 sequence: CASSLPRGGGQYF. CDR3 in DNA: TGTGCCAGCAGCCTCCCGCGGGGGGGTGGGCAGTACTTC. This rearrangement joins TRBV7-9 to TRBJ2-7; 9 bases are shared with TRBD2. CDR1 and CDR2 from the germline V gene are SEHNR and FQNEAQ (reference sequence). The CDR3 sequence is 13 residues long. The trim removed 5 bases at V and 9 bases at J, leaving 8 bases unmatched.

J is TRBJ2-5 and V is TRBV3-1 (or the pseudogene TRBV3-2); D remains unclear. Trimming cost V 0 bases and J 5 bases, with 7 bases left between them. Germline V lookup: CDR1 LGHDT, CDR2 YNNKEL (reference sequence). This CDR3 is built from 13 residues. The CDR3 bases are TGTGCCAGCAGCCAAGACTACGTGGAGACCCAGTACTTC. Translation gives CASSQDYVETQYF.

J is TRBJ2-5 and V is TRBV24-1; 7 nucleotides agree with TRBD1. The CDR3 totals 15 residues. Germline V gene lookup returns CDR1 KGHDR and CDR2 SFDVKD. V was clipped by 4 bases and J by 5 bases; unmatched bases: 9. For the CDR3, the DNA is TGTGCCACCAGTGAGACAGGGTTTGGCGCTGAGACCCAGTACTTC. Translating it yields CATSETGFGAETQYF.

As DNA, the CDR3 is TGTGCCAGCAGCCTACAGGGAAACGAGCAGTACTTC. Translation gives CASSLQGNEQYF. The chain recombines TRBV6-5 with TRBJ2-7, with a tentative D call TRBD1 (6 bases). The CDR3 totals 12 residues. The germline gives CDR1 MNHEY, CDR2 SVGAGI. Trimming stripped 6 bases from V and 5 bases from J, with 11 bases between.

A single count supports this clone. The chain links TRBV6-5 to TRBJ1-2, with 7 nucleotides matching TRBD1. V dropped 5 bases and J dropped 3; count of bases not matched to a gene: 9. Germline lookup yields CDR1 MNHEY and CDR2 SVGAGI. The CDR3 sequence is 15 residues long. The CDR3 region is CASSPWGTDYYGYTF. The CDR3 DNA is TGTGCCAGCAGTCCTTGGGGGACAGACTACTATGGCTACACCTTC.

The chain carries TRBV5-4 and TRBJ2-3; 16 bases match TRBD2. The junction had 8 bases not matched to a gene; V was cut back by 3 bases and J by 1 base. The CDR3 is made up of 19 amino acids. Germline values: CDR1 SGHNT, CDR2 YYREEE (reference sequence). CDR3 sequence: CASSSGPGLAGGGTDTQYF. Written as DNA, the CDR3 is TGTGCCAGCAGCTCCGGCCCGGGACTAGCGGGAGGGGGCACAGATACGCAGTATTTT.